This is a list of T cell receptor beta chains from one sample in a study of OX40 agonist ivuxolimab in advanced cancers. This table comes from immunoSEQ multiplex PCR, and its TCRdb copy is limited to in-frame clones, with some not included. The sample has approximately 14,000 clones, roughly nine tenths seen once. This specimen was CD4+ or CD8+ T cells sorted from blood, taken in a trial of the OX40 agonist ivuxolimab. These receptors all come from an adult with an advanced solid tumor such as melanoma, head and neck, liver or kidney cancer. Each CDR3 is given with its conserved first and last residue. D genes are given only for firm matches. Size is stated for part of the rows, as once, few or many counts, or as a class when the clone is expanded.

>13|TRBV2|TRBJ1-5|.|.
TGTGCCAGCAGTGACTACAGCCATCAGCCCCAGCATTTT
CASSDYSHQPQHF
>14|TRBV6-5|TRBJ1-5|.|.
TGTGCCAGCAGCCTTACAGGATCCGGTCAGCCCCAGCATTTT
CASSLTGSGQPQHF
>18|TRBV25-1|TRBJ2-6|.|.
TGTGCCAGCAGTGAATCTGCTAGCGAGAGGGCCGGGGCCAACGTCCTGACTTTC
CASSESASERAGANVLTF
>13|TRBV9|TRBJ2-7|TRBD1|.
TGTGCCAGCAGCCTAGGACAGGATGGCGAGCAGTACTTC
CASSLGQDGEQYF
>13|TRBV29-1|TRBJ2-7|TRBD2|.
TGCAGCGTTGAAGGGGGAGGGGACTACGAGCAGTACTTC
CSVEGGGDYEQYF
>14|TRBV28|TRBJ1-2|.|.
TGTGCCAGCAGTTTAAGTTACGGGGACGTTGGCTACACCTTC
CASSLSYGDVGYTF
>12|TRBV29-1|TRBJ2-7|.|.
TGCAGCGTGGGACTCGGGACCTACGAGCAGTACTTC
CSVGLGTYEQYF
>16|TRBV27|TRBJ2-2|.|.
TGTGCCAGCAGGCCGCGGGACACCCATAACACCGGGGAGCTGTTTTTT
CASRPRDTHNTGELFF
>14|TRBV27|TRBJ1-2|.|.
TGTGCCAGCAGTTCCGGGCCTAGTCCGTATGGCTACACCTTC
CASSSGPSPYGYTF
>13|TRBV2|TRBJ2-7|.|.
TGTGCCAGCAAGGACGTAACTTCCTACGAGCAGTACTTC
CASKDVTSYEQYF
>15|TRBV7-3|TRBJ2-7|.|once
TGTGCCAGCAGCTTAAGTGGGCGGGGACCCTACGAGCAGTACTTC
CASSLSGRGPYEQYF
>16|TRBV5-1|TRBJ2-3|TRBD2|medium-sized
TGCGCCAGCACCCGGGTTGCCGCTAGCGGCGGAGATACGCAGTATTTT
CASTRVAASGGDTQYF
>17|TRBV9|TRBJ2-1|.|.
TGTGCCAGCAGCCCTTTTTTCACCGCGAGCTCCTACAATGAGCAGTTCTTC
CASSPFFTASSYNEQFF
>16|TRBV27|TRBJ2-7|TRBD2|.
TGTGCCAGCAGTTTATCGTCTGGGGGGGGGAGGAGCGAGCAGTACTTC
CASSLSSGGGRSEQYF
>15|TRBV2|TRBJ2-5|TRBD2|.
TGTGCCAGCAGGCGGACTAGCGCCAACCAAGAGACCCAGTACTTC
CASRRTSANQETQYF
>15|TRBV11-1|TRBJ2-7|.|.
TGTGCCAGCAGCTTGGGGGCTTTGGGATACTACGAGCAGTACTTC
CASSLGALGYYEQYF
>13|TRBV14|TRBJ2-1|.|.
TGTGCCAGCAGCCTTTGGGTGATCCGAGAGCAGTTCTTC
CASSLWVIREQFF
>13|TRBV25-1|TRBJ2-7|.|.
TGTGCCAGCAGGGGGGACGGATTCTACGAGCAGTACTTC
CASRGDGFYEQYF
>14|TRBV27|TRBJ1-1|TRBD1|.
TGTGCCAGCAGTCCACAGGGGGCATGGACTGAAGCTTTCTTT
CASSPQGAWTEAFF
>17|TRBV29-1|TRBJ2-1|TRBD2|.
TGCAGCGTTGAACCCGGAGCGGGATCGAGCTCCTACAATGAGCAGTTCTTC
CSVEPGAGSSSYNEQFF
>18|TRBV11-2|TRBJ1-3|TRBD1|.
TGTGCCAGCAGCTTTTTTGCAGGGACAGGGACGAGTGGAAACACCATATATTTT
CASSFFAGTGTSGNTIYF
>16|TRBV4-2|TRBJ2-1|TRBD2|.
TGTGCCAGCAGCCAAGGGGTTGCTAGCGGGGCGGTTGAGCAGTTCTTC
CASSQGVASGAVEQFF
>14|TRBV2|TRBJ2-7|.|.
TGTGCCAGCAGCACGGGACGTAGCTCCTACGAGCAGTACTTC
CASSTGRSSYEQYF
>15|TRBV5-1|TRBJ2-7|.|.
TGCGCCAGCAGCTTGGATCAGGGTGTCTCACGCGAGCAGTACTTC
CASSLDQGVSREQYF
>15|TRBV7-9|TRBJ1-2|TRBD1|.
TGTGCCAGCAGCTTACAGGGGGCGCTCAATTATGGCTACACCTTC
CASSLQGALNYGYTF
>13|TRBV7-9|TRBJ2-7|.|.
TGTGCCAGCAGCTTGGACATCTCCTACGAGCAGTACTTC
CASSLDISYEQYF
>15|TRBV28|TRBJ1-1|TRBD1|.
TGTGCCAGCAGTTTAGGACAGGGGTTAGATACTGAAGCTTTCTTT
CASSLGQGLDTEAFF
>15|TRBV12-5|TRBJ2-5|TRBD2|.
TGTGCTAGTGGTTCGACTAGCGGGAGTCGAGAGACCCAGTACTTC
CASGSTSGSRETQYF
>13|TRBV13|TRBJ2-7|.|.
TGTGCCAGCAGCTCCAAAGGGGCCTACGAGCAGTACTTC
CASSSKGAYEQYF
>15|TRBV9|TRBJ2-7|.|.
TGTGCCAGCAGCGAGACGCCGGGCGACTCCTACGAGCAGTACTTC
CASSETPGDSYEQYF
>16|TRBV27|TRBJ2-7|TRBD2|.
TGTGCCAGCAGTCCTTTTGGAGCGGGAGGACACTACGAGCAGTACTTC
CASSPFGAGGHYEQYF
>16|TRBV19|TRBJ1-2|TRBD1|.
TGTGCCAGTAGTATAGCCCTACCGACAGGGGACTATGGCTACACCTTC
CASSIALPTGDYGYTF
>16|TRBV15|TRBJ1-5|.|.
TGTGCCACCAGCTCAAGGGGGGGGCTAAGCAATCAGCCCCAGCATTTT
CATSSRGGLSNQPQHF
>12|TRBV29-1|TRBJ1-2|.|.
TGCAGCGTAGAGACTGTAGACTATGGCTACACCTTC
CSVETVDYGYTF
>13|TRBV16|TRBJ2-1|.|.
TGTGCCAGCAGCCAGACAGCTTACAATGAGCAGTTCTTC
CASSQTAYNEQFF
>15|TRBV14|TRBJ2-1|TRBD2|.
TGTGCCAGCAGCCAAGACCCTACTAGCGGCAATGAGCAGTTCTTC
CASSQDPTSGNEQFF
>17|TRBV10-3|TRBJ2-1|.|.
TGTGCCATCAGTGCAGAACCTTTAGCGGTATCGTACAATGAGCAGTTCTTC
CAISAEPLAVSYNEQFF
>14|TRBV9|TRBJ2-5|.|.
TGTGCCAGCAGCGTAGAGGTTTTTGGGGAGACCCAGTACTTC
CASSVEVFGETQYF
>13|TRBV27|TRBJ1-1|TRBD1|.
TGTGCCAGCAGGGTCACAGGGGAAGGTGAAGCTTTCTTT
CASRVTGEGEAFF
>14|TRBV19|TRBJ2-1|.|.
TGTGCCAGTAGTATTGCAGGAACCTACAATGAGCAGTTCTTC
CASSIAGTYNEQFF